Listed here is a single TCR beta chain. Data came from immunoSEQ multiplex PCR; TCRdb stores just in-frame clones and leaves some out. The sample lists 55,000 to 65,000 clones; around 84% were seen once. This record belongs to a study of OX40 agonist ivuxolimab in advanced cancers. Between the trimmed V and J ends, which lost 3 bases and 0 bases, there was a span of 10 bases. CDR1 is LNHDA and CDR2 is SQIVND in the germline V gene (reference sequence). The CDR3 extends over 15 amino acids. This TCR came from an adult with an advanced solid tumor such as melanoma, head and neck, liver or kidney cancer. The chain joins TRBV19 to TRBJ2-3; no firm D call. Sequenced here: CD4+ or CD8+ T cells sorted from blood, sampled in a trial of the OX40 agonist ivuxolimab. CDR3 in amino acids: CASSIGSSSTDTQYF. In nucleotides, the CDR3 is TGTGCCAGTAGTATCGGCAGCTCTAGCACAGATACGCAGTATTTT. Variable domain in full (rest from reference TRBV19 and TRBJ2-3): DGGITQSPKYLFRKEGQNVTLSCEQNLNHDAMYWYRQDPGQGLRLIYYSQIVNDFQKGDIAEGYSVSREKKESFPLTVTSAQKNPTAFYLCASSIGSSSTDTQYFGPGTRLTVL.